This TCR beta chain is drawn from a study of T cells in Graves' hyperthyroidism and ophthalmopathy (dated by TCRdb to between 2018 and 2020). With respect to the entire study: Peripheral blood samples were taken at the time of initial diagnosis, prior to any treatment. Prospective prediction of ophthalmopathy was tested in an independent validation cohort of fewer than 20 hyperthyroidism patients and 17 patients who later progressed to ophthalmopathy. Once sampling was done, hyperthyroidism patients were given methimazole at a starting dose of 30 mg daily, whereas ophthalmopathy patients were given high-dose intravenous methylprednisolone. In over five Graves' hyperthyroidism patients, the study also compared T-cell repertoires from thyroid tissue with T-cell repertoires from blood. To identify distinguishing TCR V-J signatures, a discovery cohort of about 95 patients was used, comprising under 45 with Graves' ophthalmopathy and 57 with stable Graves' hyperthyroidism. The 100 discovery patients were divided at random into training and test sets in a 7:3 ratio. According to the paper, TCR Vbeta CDR3 sequencing was carried out on some 140 peripheral blood samples, which came from 40 to 45 ophthalmopathy, fewer than 80 hyperthyroidism and around 17 progressor patients. Beyond this particular receptor, the publication reports: Sample size was not statistically predetermined, and blinding of investigators to group allocation was not performed. In validation, the model predicted progression to ophthalmopathy with 65% to 71% sensitivity and less than 80% specificity, a median of around 6.6 months before onset. Most expanded thyroid clonotypes (frequency above 0.001) were also detected in blood, suggesting blood repertoires may reflect thyroid immune responses. A 13 V-J signature model separated ophthalmopathy from stable hyperthyroidism, with around 88% sensitivity and 81.08% specificity in cross-validation and 80%/75% in testing.

About this clonotype itself: No antigen is known for it. Base qualities are not at hand, and no much larger clone is one base apart.

The TCR beta CDR3 regions were amplified from RNA transcripts. The TCR CDR3 was subjected to a first round of RT-PCR using the HTBI primer set and the Qiagen OneStep RT-PCR kit. The libraries were constructed in a second round of multiplex PCR and then size-selected and purified. Paired-end sequencing of the libraries was performed with 100 bp reads on an Illumina HiSeq2000. In the original analysis: Raw data were processed with SOAPnuke, discarding reads with adapters, uncalled bases, mean Phred below 15, or no exact constant-primer or identifier match. COPE v1.2.5 was used to merge high-quality paired reads, and clonotypes were defined as unique nucleotide sequences. MiTCR v1.1 was used to align clonotypes to the IMGT TRBV, TRBD and TRBJ reference segments. Only V-J combinations with frequency above 0.0001, covering roughly 99% of repertoires, were analysed. A TCS score was defined as the ratio of F50 (clonal expansion) to E x V (chaos), with BLOSUM62-based TCRdist applied between CDR3 peptides within each V-J. Welch's t-statistics and random forest reduced several hundred V-J features to around 14, which were used in a naive Bayes classifier (R e1071). The similarity between thyroid and blood repertoires was quantified using the Morisita-Horn index. TCRdb reprocessing: public reads trimmed at Q25 with fastp, clones called with MiXCR, in-frame beta chains kept. Entries are consolidated by CDR3 protein sequence, retaining the most common genes and DNA. The V and J calls and clone size come from TCRdb's table, not from the authors' own analysis. The sample data list hundreds of thousands of distinct CDR3 sequences, and approximately 36% of these were observed just once. About a third of the sample is taken by the ten largest.

Stable Graves' hyperthyroidism was defined as no progression to ophthalmopathy during 18 months of follow-up. Hyperthyroidism patients were aged 18 to 65 years and newly diagnosed, with disease duration of less than 2 months. Exclusion was applied to patients with uncontrolled infections, other autoimmune diseases, pregnancy or lactation. Diagnoses were established on the basis of clinical symptoms, serum thyroxine and TRAb, thyroid ultrasound, and orbital computed tomography. PBMCs were separated from roughly 10 ml of fresh peripheral blood using Ficoll-Paque density gradient centrifugation. Trizol reagent was used to extract total RNA, and RNA quality was then checked on an Agilent 2100 Bioanalyzer. V trim: 4 bases; J trim: 4 bases; unmatched bases: 6. CDR1 MNHEY and CDR2 SVGAGI were looked up in the germline V gene. Reading from cysteine to phenylalanine, the CDR3 counts 16 amino acids. Only the CDR3 DNA stays, 48 bases, in frame from base 1.

The V and J genes are TRBV6-5 and TRBJ2-2; 10 nucleotides in the junction match TRBD1. Sequenced: blood. This clonotype originated in a woman aged 40 to 50 with Graves' hyperthyroidism. The DNA sequence is TGTGCCAGCAGTTTTCGACAGGGGGCCCTCACCGGGGAGCTGTTTTTT. The encoded protein is CASSFRQGALTGELFF.